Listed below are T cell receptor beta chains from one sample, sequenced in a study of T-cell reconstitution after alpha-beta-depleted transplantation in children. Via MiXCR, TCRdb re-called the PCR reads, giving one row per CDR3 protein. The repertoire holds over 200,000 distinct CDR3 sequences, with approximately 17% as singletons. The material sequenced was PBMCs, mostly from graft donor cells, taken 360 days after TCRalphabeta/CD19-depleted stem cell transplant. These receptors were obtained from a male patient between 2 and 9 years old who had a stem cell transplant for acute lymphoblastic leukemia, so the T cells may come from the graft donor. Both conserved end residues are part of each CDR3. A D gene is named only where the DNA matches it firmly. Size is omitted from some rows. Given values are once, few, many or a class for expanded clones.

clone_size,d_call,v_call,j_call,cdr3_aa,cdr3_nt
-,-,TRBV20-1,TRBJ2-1,CSARSRPSRGYNEQFF,TGCAGTGCTAGGTCCCGGCCTAGCCGCGGCTACAATGAGCAGTTCTTC
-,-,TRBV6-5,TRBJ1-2,CASSSSDYGYTF,TGTGCCAGCAGCTCCTCCGACTATGGCTACACCTTC
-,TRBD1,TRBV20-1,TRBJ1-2,CSARDRQGPVGYTF,TGCAGTGCTAGAGATCGACAGGGCCCGGTTGGCTACACCTTC
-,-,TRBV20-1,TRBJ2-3,CSALPSWQYF,TGCAGTGCCCTTCCCTCGTGGCAGTATTTT
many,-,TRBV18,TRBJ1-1,CASSQRTGRLSTEAFF,TGTGCCAGCTCACAACGCACAGGTCGCCTGAGCACTGAAGCTTTCTTT
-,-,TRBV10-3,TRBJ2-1,CAARTARVLFF,TGTGCCGCACGGACCGCCCGAGTGCTATTCTTC
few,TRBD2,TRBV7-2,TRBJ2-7,CASSLASGGIGPYEQYF,TGTGCCAGCAGCTTAGCTAGCGGGGGGATAGGCCCCTACGAGCAGTACTTC
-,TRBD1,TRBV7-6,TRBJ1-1,CASSLAETGTFHTEAFF,TGTGCCAGCAGCTTAGCTGAGACAGGGACCTTTCACACTGAAGCTTTCTTT
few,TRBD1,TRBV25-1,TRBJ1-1,CASSEYTRGGDRSGTEAFF,TGTGCCAGCAGTGAATATACTCGTGGGGGGGACAGGAGTGGGACTGAAGCTTTCTTT
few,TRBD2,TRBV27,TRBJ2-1,CASSPLRGASSYNEQFF,TGTGCCAGCAGTCCCCTGCGGGGGGCGAGCTCCTACAATGAGCAGTTCTTC
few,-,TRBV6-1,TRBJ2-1,CASSQTPARDPRVF,TGTGCCAGCAGTCAAACACCCGCCCGGGACCCACGTGTCTTC
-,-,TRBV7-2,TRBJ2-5,CAYRKWGTQYF,TGTGCTTATCGGAAATGGGGGACCCAGTACTTC
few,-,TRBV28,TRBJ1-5,CASSVDSNQPQHF,TGTGCCAGCAGTGTTGATAGCAATCAGCCCCAGCATTTT
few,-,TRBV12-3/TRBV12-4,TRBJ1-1,CASSTPYAGGRRTEAFF,TGTGCCAGCAGTACCCCGTATGCGGGCGGGAGGAGGACTGAAGCTTTCTTT
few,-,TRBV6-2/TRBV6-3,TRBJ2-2,CASRNLPGELFF,TGTGCCAGCAGGAACTTGCCCGGGGAGCTGTTTTTT
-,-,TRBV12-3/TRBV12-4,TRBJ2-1,CASSPSGSYSYNEQFF,TGTGCCAGCAGCCCCAGCGGGTCCTACTCCTACAATGAGCAGTTCTTC
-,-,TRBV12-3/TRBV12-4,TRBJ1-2,CASSAYRRSYGYTF,TGTGCCAGCAGTGCCTACAGGCGCTCGTATGGCTACACCTTC
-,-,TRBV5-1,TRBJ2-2,CASSLMGANTGELFF,TGCGCCAGCAGCTTAATGGGGGCGAACACCGGGGAGCTGTTTTTT
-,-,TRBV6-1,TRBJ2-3,CASSGNDNTDTQYF,TGTGCCAGCAGTGGGAATGACAACACAGATACGCAGTATTTT
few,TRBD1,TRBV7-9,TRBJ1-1,CASSPRTGKAEAFF,TGTGCCAGCAGCCCCCGGACAGGGAAGGCTGAAGCTTTCTTT
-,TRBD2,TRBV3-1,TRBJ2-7,CASSQRRGLAGAAYEQYF,TGTGCCAGCAGCCAACGAAGGGGCCTAGCGGGGGCGGCCTACGAGCAGTACTTC
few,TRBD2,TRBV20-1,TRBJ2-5,CSARPGVPGGPGETQYF,TGCAGTGCTAGGCCGGGGGTTCCGGGGGGGCCGGGAGAGACCCAGTACTTC
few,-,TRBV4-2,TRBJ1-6,CASRHSAGRPLHF,TGTGCCAGCCGCCATTCTGCGGGTAGGCCCCTCCACTTT
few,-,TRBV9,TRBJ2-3,CASSNRLRTSTDTQYF,TGTGCCAGCAGTAATAGGCTTAGAACTAGCACAGATACGCAGTATTTT
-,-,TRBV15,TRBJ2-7,CATSRDLRESTYEQYF,TGTGCCACCAGCAGAGATCTTAGGGAATCGACCTACGAGCAGTACTTC
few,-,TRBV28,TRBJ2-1,CASSDGGTYEQFF,TGTGCCAGCAGTGATGGCGGGACTTATGAGCAGTTCTTC
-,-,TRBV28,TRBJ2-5,CASSLSGREYF,TGTGCCAGCAGTTTGAGTGGACGGGAGTACTTC
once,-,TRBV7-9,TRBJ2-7,CASSLAGFYEQYF,TGTGCCAGCAGCTTAGCTGGCTTTTACGAGCAGTACTTC
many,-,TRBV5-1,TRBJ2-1,CASSLFQTRYSYNEQFF,TGCGCCAGCAGCTTGTTCCAGACCCGTTATTCCTACAATGAGCAGTTCTTC
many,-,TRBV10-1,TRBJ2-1,CASSEATLAKYNEQFF,TGCGCCAGCAGTGAGGCCACCCTAGCGAAGTACAATGAGCAGTTCTTC
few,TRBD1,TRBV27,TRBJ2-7,CASSWSPGTGGNEQYF,TGTGCCAGCAGTTGGTCTCCAGGGACAGGGGGCAACGAGCAGTACTTC
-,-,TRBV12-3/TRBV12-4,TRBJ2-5,CASSGFIAVPETQYF,TGTGCCAGCAGTGGGTTTATCGCGGTCCCGGAGACCCAGTACTTC
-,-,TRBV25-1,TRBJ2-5,CASSEGKRGEETQYF,TGTGCCAGCAGTGAAGGGAAACGCGGGGAAGAGACCCAGTACTTC
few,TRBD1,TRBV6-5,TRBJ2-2,CASSFRGPDTGELFF,TGTGCCAGCAGTTTCAGGGGGCCGGACACCGGGGAGCTGTTTTTT
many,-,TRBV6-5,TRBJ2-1,CASSYSRYEQFF,TGTGCCAGCAGTTACTCTCGGTATGAGCAGTTCTTC
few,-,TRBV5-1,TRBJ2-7,CASSLGPGATIEQYF,TGCGCCAGCAGCTTGGGGCCAGGCGCTACCATCGAGCAGTACTTC
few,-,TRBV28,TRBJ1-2,CASSFWSRLYGYTF,TGTGCCAGCAGTTTTTGGTCCAGGCTCTATGGCTACACCTTC
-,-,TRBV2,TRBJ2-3,CASPPNFTGKPDTQYF,TGTGCCAGCCCCCCTAACTTTACAGGAAAACCAGATACGCAGTATTTT
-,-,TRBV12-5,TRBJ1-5,CASGPGEGRQPQHF,TGTGCTAGTGGTCCTGGGGAGGGGCGTCAGCCCCAGCATTTT
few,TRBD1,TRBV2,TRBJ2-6,CASLRDSSSGANVLTF,TGTGCCAGCCTCCGGGACAGCTCTTCTGGGGCCAACGTCCTGACTTTC
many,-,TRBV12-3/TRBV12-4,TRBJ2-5,CASRQGRETQYF,TGTGCCAGCAGGCAGGGTCGCGAGACCCAGTACTTC
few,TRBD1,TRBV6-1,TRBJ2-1,CASSQRTGMWTGYNEQFF,TGTGCCAGCAGCCAGAGGACAGGCATGTGGACTGGCTACAATGAGCAGTTCTTC
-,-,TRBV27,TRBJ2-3,CASSQDGATQYF,TGTGCCAGCAGTCAAGACGGGGCTACGCAGTATTTT
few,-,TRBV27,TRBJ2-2,CASSFGFNTGELFF,TGTGCCAGCAGTTTTGGGTTTAACACCGGGGAGCTGTTTTTT
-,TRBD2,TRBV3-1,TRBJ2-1,CASSRIAGDHEQFF,TGTGCCAGCAGCCGAATAGCGGGGGACCATGAGCAGTTCTTC
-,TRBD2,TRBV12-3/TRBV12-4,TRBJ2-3,CASSSGLAGGPLRNTQYF,TGTGCCAGCAGTTCGGGACTAGCGGGGGGCCCCCTTAGAAATACGCAGTATTTT
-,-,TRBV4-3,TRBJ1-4,CASSRTNTEKLFF,TGCGCCAGCAGCCGAACTAACACTGAAAAACTGTTTTTT
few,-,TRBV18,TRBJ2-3,CASSPEERAYTDTQYF,TGTGCCAGCTCACCAGAGGAACGGGCATACACAGATACGCAGTATTTT
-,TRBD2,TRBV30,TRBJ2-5,CAWFPRGTSGRRKAQYF,TGTGCCTGGTTCCCCCGGGGGACTAGCGGGAGGCGGAAGGCCCAGTACTTC
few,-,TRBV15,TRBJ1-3,CATSPGYFSGNTIYF,TGTGCCACCAGCCCAGGGTATTTCAGTGGAAACACCATATATTTT
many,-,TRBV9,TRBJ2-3,CASSAGALSTDTQYF,TGTGCCAGCAGCGCCGGGGCGTTGAGCACAGATACGCAGTATTTT
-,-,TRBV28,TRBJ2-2,CASSTARTANTGELFF,TGTGCCAGCAGTACGGCAAGGACAGCGAACACCGGGGAGCTGTTTTTT
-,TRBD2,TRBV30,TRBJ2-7,CAWSVFRGTSPTKQYF,TGTGCCTGGAGTGTATTTCGGGGGACTAGTCCCACTAAGCAGTACTTC
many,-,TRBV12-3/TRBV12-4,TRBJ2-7,CASSLWTYEQYF,TGTGCCAGCAGTTTATGGACGTACGAGCAGTACTTC
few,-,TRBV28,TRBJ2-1,CASSPGNNEQFF,TGTGCCAGCAGTCCGGGTAACAATGAGCAGTTCTTC
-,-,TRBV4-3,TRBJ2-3,CASSQDNGRTDTQYF,TGCGCCAGCAGCCAAGATAATGGACGCACAGATACGCAGTATTTT
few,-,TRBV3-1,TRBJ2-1,CASSQDLRHYNEQFF,TGTGCCAGCAGCCAAGATCTAAGGCATTACAATGAGCAGTTCTTC
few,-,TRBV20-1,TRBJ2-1,CSARPAGYYNEQFF,TGCAGTGCCAGACCGGCGGGGTACTACAATGAGCAGTTCTTC